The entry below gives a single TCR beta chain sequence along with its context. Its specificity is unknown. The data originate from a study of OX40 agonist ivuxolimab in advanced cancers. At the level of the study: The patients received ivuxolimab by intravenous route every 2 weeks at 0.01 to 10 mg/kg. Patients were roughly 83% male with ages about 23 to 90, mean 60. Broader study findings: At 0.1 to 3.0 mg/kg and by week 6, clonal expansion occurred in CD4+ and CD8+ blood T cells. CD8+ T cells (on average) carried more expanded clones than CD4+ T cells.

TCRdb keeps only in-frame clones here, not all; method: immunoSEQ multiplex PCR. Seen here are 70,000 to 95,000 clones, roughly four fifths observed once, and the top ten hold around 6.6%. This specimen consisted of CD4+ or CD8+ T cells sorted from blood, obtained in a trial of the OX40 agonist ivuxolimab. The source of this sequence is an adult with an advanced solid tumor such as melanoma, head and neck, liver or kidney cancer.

The CDR3 reads CASSEEGGTGELFF. CDR3 coding DNA: TGTGCCAGCAGTGAAGAGGGAGGCACCGGGGAGCTGTTTTTT. The J gene is TRBJ2-2, the V gene TRBV2, with a possible D match to TRBD2 (6 bases). Trimming stripped 1 base from V and 4 bases from J, with 7 bases between. Per the germline V gene, CDR1 is SNHLY and CDR2 is FYNNEI. This CDR3 comprises 14 residues.